The present entry profiles one T cell receptor (beta chain) with its context. J gave up 1 base and V 0 bases, and 4 bases lay outside the gene matches. The CDR3 consists of 17 residues. Germline V gene data show CDR1 as SGHNT and CDR2 as YYREEE (reference sequence). Autoimmune disease history or systemic immunosuppression led to patients being barred. Data came from immunoSEQ multiplex PCR; TCRdb stores just in-frame clones and leaves some out. Of about 31,000 clones listed, 70% to 90% are singletons. The data belong to a study of OX40 agonist ivuxolimab in advanced cancers. This chain connects TRBV5-4 to TRBJ2-7; 13 bases map to TRBD2. The sequence derives from an adult with an advanced solid tumor such as melanoma, head and neck, liver or kidney cancer. Sample: CD4+ or CD8+ T cells sorted from blood, taken in a trial of the OX40 agonist ivuxolimab. DNA for the CDR3: TGTGCCAGCAGCTTGGGACTAGCGGGAGGTATTTCCTACGAGCAGTACTTC. Protein sequence: CASSLGLAGGISYEQYF.